This paragraph reports one T cell receptor (beta chain). V dropped 0 bases and J dropped 8 bases, with 20 bases sitting between them. Germline V gives CDR1 SEHNR, CDR2 FQNEAQ (reference sequence). The CDR3 spans 17 residues. Cells designated naive CD8 were CD45RO-negative and were positively selected for CCR7, with terminally differentiated effector memory CD45RA+ cells excluded. In the original processing: Without quality scores, immunoSEQ junctional reads could not be filtered like full-length reads. Profiling relied on immunoSEQ multiplex PCR, and the TCRdb table lists in-frame clones only, not all of them. The DNA gave D and trimming, while V, J and clone size come from that table. The table includes roughly 770,000 clones, roughly 96% detected once. The data were obtained in a study of shared clonotypes between healthy human individuals.

What was sequenced was naive CD8+ T cells sorted from blood. The chain links TRBV7-9 to TRBJ2-1; D possibly matches TRBD1 or TRBD2 (5 bases each). The sequence derives from a young man in good health. This chain's CDR3 is CASSLAEPGLDDYEQFF. The CDR3 DNA reads as TGTGCCAGCAGCTTAGCGGAACCGGGGCTTGACGACTATGAGCAGTTCTTC.